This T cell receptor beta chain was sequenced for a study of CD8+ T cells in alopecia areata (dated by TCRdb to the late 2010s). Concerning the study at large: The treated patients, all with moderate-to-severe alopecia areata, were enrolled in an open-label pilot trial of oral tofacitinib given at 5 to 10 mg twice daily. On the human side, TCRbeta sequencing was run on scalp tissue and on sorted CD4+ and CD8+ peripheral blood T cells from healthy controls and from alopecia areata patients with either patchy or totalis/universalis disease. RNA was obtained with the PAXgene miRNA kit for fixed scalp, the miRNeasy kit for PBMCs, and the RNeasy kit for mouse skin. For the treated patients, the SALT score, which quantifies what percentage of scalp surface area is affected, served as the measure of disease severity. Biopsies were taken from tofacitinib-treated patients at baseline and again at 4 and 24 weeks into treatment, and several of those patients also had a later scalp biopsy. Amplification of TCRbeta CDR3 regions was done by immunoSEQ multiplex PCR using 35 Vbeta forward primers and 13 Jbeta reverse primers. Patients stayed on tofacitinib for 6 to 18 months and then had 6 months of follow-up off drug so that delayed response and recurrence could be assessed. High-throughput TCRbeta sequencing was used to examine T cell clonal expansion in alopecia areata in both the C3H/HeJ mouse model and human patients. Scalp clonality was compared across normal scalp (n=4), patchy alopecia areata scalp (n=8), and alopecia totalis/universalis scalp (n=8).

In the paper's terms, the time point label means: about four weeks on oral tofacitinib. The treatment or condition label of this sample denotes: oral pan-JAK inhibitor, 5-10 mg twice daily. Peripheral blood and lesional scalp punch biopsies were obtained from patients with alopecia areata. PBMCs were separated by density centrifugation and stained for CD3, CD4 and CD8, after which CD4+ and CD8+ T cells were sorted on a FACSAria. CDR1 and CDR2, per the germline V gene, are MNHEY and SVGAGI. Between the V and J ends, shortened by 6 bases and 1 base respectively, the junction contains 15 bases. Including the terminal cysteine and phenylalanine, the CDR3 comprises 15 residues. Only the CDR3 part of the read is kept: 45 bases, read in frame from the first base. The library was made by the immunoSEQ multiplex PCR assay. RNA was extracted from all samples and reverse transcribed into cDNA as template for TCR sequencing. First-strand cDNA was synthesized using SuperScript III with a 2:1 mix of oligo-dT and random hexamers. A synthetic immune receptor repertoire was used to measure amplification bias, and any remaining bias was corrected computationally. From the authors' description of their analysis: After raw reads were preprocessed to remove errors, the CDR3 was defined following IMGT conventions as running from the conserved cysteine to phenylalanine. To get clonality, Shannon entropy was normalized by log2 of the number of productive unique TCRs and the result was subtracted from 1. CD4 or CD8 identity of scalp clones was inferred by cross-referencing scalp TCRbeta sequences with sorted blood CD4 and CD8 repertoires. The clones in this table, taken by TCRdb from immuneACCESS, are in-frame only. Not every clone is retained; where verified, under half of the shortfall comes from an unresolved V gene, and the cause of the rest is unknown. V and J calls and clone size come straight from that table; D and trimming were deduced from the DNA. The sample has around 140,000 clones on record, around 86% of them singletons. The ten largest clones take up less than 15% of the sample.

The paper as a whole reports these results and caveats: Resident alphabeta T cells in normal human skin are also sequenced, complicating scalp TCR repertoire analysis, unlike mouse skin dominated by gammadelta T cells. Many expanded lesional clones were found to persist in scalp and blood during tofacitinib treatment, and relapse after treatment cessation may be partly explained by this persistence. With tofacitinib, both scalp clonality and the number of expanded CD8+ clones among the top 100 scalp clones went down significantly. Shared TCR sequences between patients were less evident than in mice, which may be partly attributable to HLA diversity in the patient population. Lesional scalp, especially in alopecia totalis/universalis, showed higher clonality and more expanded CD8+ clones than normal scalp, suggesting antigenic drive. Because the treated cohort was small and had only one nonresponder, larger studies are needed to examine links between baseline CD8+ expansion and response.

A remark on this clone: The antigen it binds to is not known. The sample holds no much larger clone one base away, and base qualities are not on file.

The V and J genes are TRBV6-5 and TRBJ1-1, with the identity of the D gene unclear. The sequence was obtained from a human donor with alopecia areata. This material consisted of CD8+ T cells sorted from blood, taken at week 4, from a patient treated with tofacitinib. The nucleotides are TGTGCCAGCAGCTTCCTCCCGGTGGAGAACACTGAAGCTTTCTTT. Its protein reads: CASSFLPVENTEAFF.